Described below is a single TCR beta chain sequence and its context. Its cognate antigen is unknown. The data were taken from a study of cytomegalovirus exposure and HLA in healthy donors. CDR1 MGHRA and CDR2 YSYEKL come from the germline V gene. Trimming took 4 bases from V and 1 from J; bases not matched to a gene: 1. CDR3 length equals 16 residues. Whole-study results and caveats: Cytomegalovirus-associated status was assigned to about 180 TCR beta chains. A later analysis reportedly identified an Asian-associated ancestry cluster as carrying fewer N-insertions than the approximately 670-donor mean. A later analysis associated some 16,000 TCR beta sequences with HLA alleles at a 0.05 false discovery rate. Confirmation in vitro established that a few CMV-associated chains were specific for CMV antigens.

Both 60 Vbeta primers and 13 Jbeta primers went into the PCR. Sequencing was performed with immunoSEQ multiplex PCR; in TCRdb, only in-frame clones are kept and a portion is missing. The sample has approximately 180,000 clones; roughly 80% are singletons. This sequence joins TRBV4-1 and TRBJ2-2; 12 positions agree with TRBD2. This TCR derives from a woman between 18 and 30 years old in good health and CMV-seronegative. Specimen: PBMCs. CDR3 bases: TGCGCCAGCAGCCTGGGACTAGCGGGGAACACCGGGGAGCTGTTTTTT. Protein sequence: CASSLGLAGNTGELFF.